These 22 T cell receptor beta chains were all obtained from the same sample, sequenced in a study of blood T cell repertoires in COVID-19. Sequencing was performed with immunoSEQ multiplex PCR; in TCRdb, only in-frame clones are kept and a portion is missing. Altogether about 39,000 clones are present, 75% to 80% being singletons, with the ten largest covering roughly 7.9%. Specimen: peripheral blood. These receptors all come from an older man with active or convalescent COVID-19.

The chain uses TRBV2 and TRBJ2-7; 12 nucleotides match TRBD2. Trimming took 7 bases from V and 3 from J; bases not matched to a gene: 13. The CDR3 sequence is 17 residues long. The germline V gene encodes CDR1 SNHLY and CDR2 FYNNEI. CDR3 DNA sequence: TGTGCCAGCACCTTACTAGCGGGGGGTAACCCGTTCTACGAGCAGTACTTC. This translates into CASTLLAGGNPFYEQYF.

V is TRBV2 and J is TRBJ1-5; TRBD1 aligns across 8 bases. Losses at the gene ends were 5 bases for V and 4 bases for J; bases not matched to a gene: 7. Germline V gene sequence: CDR1 SNHLY, CDR2 FYNNEI. The CDR3 length is 15 residues. In DNA, the CDR3 is TGTGCCAGCAGTCAGGAAACAGGGGGAAATCAGCCCCAGCATTTT. Amino acid sequence: CASSQETGGNQPQHF.

This clone turned up a few times. The genes are TRBV6-1 and TRBJ1-5; D is unresolved. Germline V lookup: CDR1 MNHNS, CDR2 SASEGT. V gave up 3 bases and J gave up 3 bases, with 9 bases separating them. The CDR3 sequence is 14 residues long. The CDR3 DNA reads as TGTGCCAGCAGTGAGGTCGGGGTCAATCAGCCCCAGCATTTT. Protein sequence: CASSEVGVNQPQHF.

This clone has only a few counts. The chain combines TRBV18 with TRBJ1-2; tentative D call: TRBD1 (5 bases). Germline V CDR1 and CDR2: KGHSH, LQKENI. The CDR3 runs 15 residues. With 8 bases removed from V and 6 bases from J, the gap between germline ends came to 22 bases. The CDR3 sequence: CASPRSGAGLDGYTF. CDR3 sequence (DNA): TGTGCCAGCCCCCGTTCGGGCGCAGGGCTGGATGGCTACACCTTC.

CDR3 in amino acids: CASSPARGSGEKLFF. The CDR3 DNA is TGTGCCAGTAGTCCGGCAAGGGGGTCCGGCGAAAAACTGTTTTTT. The gene calls are TRBV19 and TRBJ1-4; D is perhaps TRBD1 (6 bases). CDR1 and CDR2 (germline): LNHDA, SQIVND (reference sequence). Trimming cost V 5 bases and J 8 bases, with 18 bases left between them. The CDR3 spans 15 residues.

The genes are TRBV18 and TRBJ1-3; 7 bases map to TRBD1. Looked up from germline, CDR1 is KGHSH and CDR2 is LQKENI. This CDR3 contains 19 residues. V dropped 1 base and J dropped 2; count of bases not matched to a gene: 14. The CDR3 nucleotides read TGTGCCAGCTCACCACGTATAACCGGTGGAGACAGGGCTGGAAACACCATATATTTT. Its translation: CASSPRITGGDRAGNTIYF.

This clone occurred a few times. CDR3 region: CASSLGDSDGYTF. For the CDR3, the DNA is TGTGCCAGCAGCTTAGGGGACAGTGATGGCTACACCTTC. The chain joins TRBV7-9 to TRBJ1-2, with 7 bases aligning to TRBD1. The V and J ends lost 1 base and 6 bases, in that order; junction bases with no gene match: 2. The CDR3 consists of 13 residues. Germline V lookup: CDR1 SEHNR, CDR2 FQNEAQ (reference sequence).

The chain has TRBV30 and TRBJ1-6; 7 bases fit TRBD1. The CDR3 has 14 residues. J gave up 6 bases and V 0 bases, and 2 bases lay outside the gene matches. In germline, CDR1 is GTSNPN, CDR2 SVGIG (reference sequence). As DNA, the CDR3 is TGTGCCTGGAGTGTCGGACAGGCTAATTCACCCCTCCACTTT. Its protein is CAWSVGQANSPLHF.

This chain uses TRBV7-2 with TRBJ2-7; 7 bases map to TRBD2. V shed 1 base, J shed 1 base, and the junction held 7 bases outside the gene matches. CDR3 length equals 16 residues. Germline CDR1 SGHTA, CDR2 FQGNSA. CDR3 region: CASSLDGGGTSYEQYF. The CDR3 coding sequence is TGTGCCAGCAGCTTAGACGGCGGGGGAACTTCCTACGAGCAGTACTTC. The entire variable domain, with the rest obtained from reference TRBV7-2 and TRBJ2-7, is as follows: GAGVSQSPSNKVTEKGKDVELRCDPISGHTALYWYRQSLGQGLEFLIYFQGNSAPDKSGLPSDRFSAERTGGSVSTLTIQRTQQEDSAVYLCASSLDGGGTSYEQYFGPGTRLTVT.

This clone has a single count. The chain recombines TRBV29-1 with TRBJ1-2; no definite D call. Germline lookup yields CDR1 SQVTM and CDR2 ANQGSEA. The V and J ends lost 5 bases and 6 bases respectively, with 10 bases between them. This CDR3 contains 11 residues. CDR3 sequence: CSVMRSDGYTF. Written as DNA, the CDR3 is TGCAGCGTTATGAGGTCGGATGGCTACACCTTC.

The chain uses TRBV21-1 and TRBJ2-1; the D call TRBD2 from the table was never checked on the DNA. TRBV21-1 is a pseudogene locus. There are 12 residues in the CDR3. The CDR3 coding sequence is TGTGCCAGCAGCTTCGAGGTCCGGGAGCAGTTCTTC. Its translation: CASSFEVREQFF.

J is TRBJ1-2 and V is TRBV13, with 8 bases lining up with TRBD1. This CDR3 spans 13 amino acids. J gave up 4 bases and V 5 bases, and 3 bases lay outside the gene matches. Germline lookup yields CDR1 PRHDT and CDR2 FYEKMQ (reference sequence). This CDR3 reads CASSRTGRYGYTF. CDR3 DNA: TGTGCCAGCAGCCGGACAGGGCGCTATGGCTACACCTTC.

This chain uses TRBV12-3 or TRBV12-4 with TRBJ1-2; 7 nucleotides align to TRBD1. V lost 5 bases, J lost 4 bases, and 4 bases stayed unmatched. The CDR3 spans 13 residues. The CDR3 reads CASSGTDTYGYTF. The CDR3 bases are TGTGCCAGCAGTGGGACAGATACCTATGGCTACACCTTC.

The chain couples TRBV28 to TRBJ2-5; TRBD2 matches at 11 bases. The CDR3 runs to 16 residues. The junction had 4 bases not matched to a gene; V was cut back by 3 bases and J by 1 base. The germline gives CDR1 MDHEN, CDR2 SYDVKM. The DNA for the CDR3 is TGTGCCAGCAGTTTCTTGCTAGCGGGGGGCCAAGAGACCCAGTACTTC. It codes for CASSFLLAGGQETQYF.

In its sample, this clone was seen a few times. The CDR3 DNA sequence: TGTGCCTGGAGACAGGGCCCGTGGTACGAGCAGTACTTC. Protein: CAWRQGPWYEQYF. The chain employs TRBV30 and TRBJ2-7; maybe TRBD1 (6 bases). Trimming took off 3 bases at V and 4 bases at J, with 13 bases between the two ends. Germline V gives CDR1 GTSNPN, CDR2 SVGIG (reference sequence). This CDR3 spans 13 amino acids.

The chain carries TRBV11-1 and TRBJ2-7, with 10 bases matching TRBD2. The V gene's germline CDR1 is SGHAT and CDR2 FQDESV (reference sequence). The V gene end was trimmed by 4 bases and the J gene end by 3 bases; junction bases not matched to a gene: 6. This CDR3 comprises 15 residues. The CDR3 coding sequence is TGTGCCAGCAGCTCCCTAGCGGGGGAGAACTACGAGCAGTACTTC. It is translated as CASSSLAGENYEQYF.

The chain joins TRBV9 to TRBJ2-3; a possible D gene is TRBD1 (6 bases). The germline CDR1 and CDR2 sequences are SGDLS and YYNGEE. The CDR3 consists of 13 residues. V lost 4 bases and J 8 bases, leaving 14 bases between the germline ends. CDR3 protein: CASSPWGPGTQYF. CDR3 sequence (DNA): TGTGCCAGCAGCCCCTGGGGGCCAGGTACGCAGTATTTT. Combining the CDR3 with reference TRBV9 and TRBJ2-3 gives the whole variable domain DSGVTQTPKHLITATGQRVTLRCSPRSGDLSVYWYQQSLDQGLQFLIQYYNGEERAKGNILERFSAQQFPDLHSELNLSSLELGDSALYFCASSPWGPGTQYFGPGTRLTVL.

The chain couples TRBV5-4 to TRBJ1-5; 7 nucleotides agree with TRBD1. Losses at the gene ends were 4 bases for V and 4 bases for J; bases not matched to a gene: 5. CDR3 size: 14 residues. In germline, CDR1 is SGHNT, CDR2 YYREEE (reference sequence). The CDR3 coding sequence is TGTGCCAGCAGCATACAGGGGCCGAATCAGCCCCAGCATTTT. This translates into CASSIQGPNQPQHF.

This clone has only a few counts. The chain uses TRBV28 and TRBJ1-5; D call uncertain. This CDR3 contains 12 residues. V lost 6 bases, J lost 7 bases, and 10 bases lay in between. Germline V gives CDR1 MDHEN, CDR2 SYDVKM. The chain's CDR3 is CASREREQPQHF. The DNA of the CDR3 is TGTGCCAGCAGGGAGAGGGAGCAGCCCCAGCATTTT.

This chain uses TRBV11-2 with TRBJ1-2; tentatively, D is TRBD1 (5 bases). Trimming pared 1 base from V and 7 bases from J, leaving 7 bases between. This CDR3 spans 12 amino acids. CDR1 and CDR2 (germline): SGHAT, FQNNGV. CDR3 in amino acids: CASSLGQGGYTF. In DNA, the CDR3 is TGTGCCAGCAGCTTAGGTCAGGGTGGCTACACCTTC.

There are a few counts of this clone. The junction shows a germline mismatch at one end, possibly a read error. This chain links TRBV7-7 with TRBJ2-5; perhaps TRBD2 as D (6 bases). Germline CDR1 is SSHAT and CDR2 is FNYEAQ (reference sequence). The CDR3 length is 15 residues. The CDR3 DNA is TGTGCTAGCAGCTTAGGGTTCGGGGGAATGGAGACCCAGTACTTC. Translation gives CASSLGFGGMETQYF.

This chain joins TRBV5-4 and TRBJ2-1; D is perhaps TRBD2 (5 bases). The CDR3 length is 15 residues. Deletions cut 2 bases from V and 0 bases from J, with 9 bases between. The germline V gene encodes CDR1 SGHNT and CDR2 YYREEE (reference sequence). The CDR3 region has the DNA TGTGCCAGCAGCTTACCGGGGAGCTCCTACAATGAGCAGTTCTTC. Encoded protein: CASSLPGSSYNEQFF.